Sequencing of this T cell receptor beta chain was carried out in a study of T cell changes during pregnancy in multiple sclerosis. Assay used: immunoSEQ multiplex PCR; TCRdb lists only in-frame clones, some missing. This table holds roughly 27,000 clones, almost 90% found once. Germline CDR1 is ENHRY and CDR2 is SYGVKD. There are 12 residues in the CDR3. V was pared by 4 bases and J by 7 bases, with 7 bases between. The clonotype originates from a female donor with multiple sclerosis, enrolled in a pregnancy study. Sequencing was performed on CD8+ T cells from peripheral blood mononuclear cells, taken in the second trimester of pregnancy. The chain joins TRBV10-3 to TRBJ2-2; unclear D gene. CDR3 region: CAISVGGGELFF. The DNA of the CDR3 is TGTGCCATCAGTGTCGGTGGCGGGGAGCTGTTTTTT.